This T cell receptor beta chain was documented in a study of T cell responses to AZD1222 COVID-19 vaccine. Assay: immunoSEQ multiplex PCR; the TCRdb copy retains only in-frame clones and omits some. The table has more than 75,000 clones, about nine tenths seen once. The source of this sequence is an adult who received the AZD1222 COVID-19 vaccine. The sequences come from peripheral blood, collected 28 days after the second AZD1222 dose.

CDR3 in amino acids: CASSPRPSGSLDTQYF. For the CDR3, the DNA is TGCGCCAGCAGCCCGCGCCCTAGCGGGAGTTTAGATACGCAGTATTTT. The genes are TRBV5-1 and TRBJ2-3, with 10 nucleotides matching TRBD2. Germline V gene data show CDR1 as SGHRS and CDR2 as YFSETQ. The CDR3 is 16 residues long. J was trimmed by 5 bases and V by 4 bases; bases with no gene match: 10.